Shown below are 32 T cell receptor beta chains from a single sample sequenced in a study of cytomegalovirus exposure and HLA in healthy donors. PCR was performed using 60 Vbeta and 13 Jbeta primers. The protocol was immunoSEQ multiplex PCR, while the TCRdb copy is restricted to in-frame clones and leaves out a portion. Seen here are roughly 63,000 clones, about 65% observed once, and the top ten hold roughly 25%. Sequencing input: PBMCs. The origin of the receptors is a man in his fifties or sixties in good health and CMV-seropositive.

This clone was picked up a small number of times. The chain has TRBV13 and TRBJ2-1; TRBD2 is a possible D gene (6 bases). Trimming cost V 5 bases and J 7 bases, with 15 bases left between them. Germline lookup yields CDR1 PRHDT and CDR2 FYEKMQ (reference sequence). This CDR3 is built from 14 residues. CDR3 amino acids: CASSRSGFVNEQFF. The CDR3 DNA reads as TGTGCCAGCAGCCGAAGCGGGTTTGTTAATGAGCAGTTCTTC.

The rearrangement joins TRBV5-8 to TRBJ1-5; no firm D call. V was pared by 2 bases and J by 7 bases, with 4 bases between. CDR3 length equals 11 residues. CDR1 SGHTS and CDR2 YDEGEE come from the germline V gene. CDR3 DNA: TGTGCCAGCAGCTTTGGCCAGCCCCAGCATTTT. Residues: CASSFGQPQHF.

This chain joins TRBV6-5 and TRBJ2-1; TRBD2 matches at 9 bases. Germline CDR1 reads MNHEY; CDR2 reads SVGAGI. J gave up 4 bases and V 7 bases, and 5 bases lay outside the gene matches. This CDR3 has 14 residues. The CDR3 spells CASTGGGAYNEQFF. The CDR3 DNA follows: TGTGCCAGCACTGGCGGGGGGGCTTACAATGAGCAGTTCTTC.

V usage is TRBV5-1 and J usage is TRBJ1-2, with D maybe TRBD1 (5 bases). Germline V gene data show CDR1 as SGHRS and CDR2 as YFSETQ. The CDR3 totals 18 residues. V was pared by 3 bases and J by 7 bases, with 28 bases between. The CDR3 loop is CASSSSRPDRGLRGGYTF. The CDR3 bases are TGCGCCAGCAGCTCCTCCAGACCCGACAGAGGCTTAAGGGGTGGCTACACCTTC.

CDR3 amino acids: CASSLGPPGQGFYEQYF. As DNA, the CDR3 is TGTGCCAGCAGCTTAGGCCCCCCGGGACAGGGTTTCTACGAGCAGTACTTC. This chain uses TRBV13 with TRBJ2-7, with 9 bases lining up with TRBD1. Germline CDR1 is PRHDT and CDR2 is FYEKMQ (reference sequence). This CDR3 contains 17 residues. J gave up 3 bases and V 0 bases, and 9 bases lay outside the gene matches.

J is TRBJ2-1 and V is TRBV5-4; TRBD2 aligns across 8 bases. The CDR3 length is 15 residues. Per the germline V gene, CDR1 is SGHNT and CDR2 is YYREEE (reference sequence). V lost 4 bases and J lost 9; bases outside the gene matches: 12. The CDR3: CASSRGGTREVEQFF. The CDR3 region has the DNA TGTGCCAGCAGCCGGGGTGGGACTAGAGAGGTTGAGCAGTTCTTC. Drawing the rest from reference TRBV5-4 and TRBJ2-1, the complete variable domain is ETGVTQSPTHLIKTRGQQVTLRCSSQSGHNTVSWYQQALGQGPQFIFQYYREEENGRGNFPPRFSGLQFPNYSSELNVNALELDDSALYLCASSRGGTREVEQFFGPGTRLTVL.

The chain is built from TRBV19 and TRBJ2-1; 9 nucleotides agree with TRBD2. The CDR3 runs to 16 residues. The V gene end was trimmed by 5 bases and the J gene end by 0 bases; junction bases not matched to a gene: 5. The germline V gene encodes CDR1 LNHDA and CDR2 SQIVND (reference sequence). The CDR3 reads CASSWSSGVSYNEQFF. CDR3 bases: TGTGCCAGTAGTTGGTCTAGCGGGGTCTCCTACAATGAGCAGTTCTTC.

Of note for this clone: This likely comes from a read error, as the CDR3 has no conserved phenylalanine or tryptophan at its end. The chain joins TRBV30 to TRBJ2-2, with TRBD1 identical over 7 bases. Germline V gene data show CDR1 as GTSNPN and CDR2 as SVGIG (reference sequence). Unmatched junction bases numbered 12, after V lost 6 bases and J lost 5 bases. The CDR3 totals 15 residues. CDR3 in amino acids: CACPDRDWDTGELFV. For the CDR3, the DNA is TGTGCCTGCCCAGACAGGGATTGGGATACCGGGGAGCTGTTTGTT.

This clone was detected only a few times. The V gene is TRBV6-5, the J gene TRBJ1-1; maybe TRBD1 (5 bases). This CDR3 contains 15 residues. Germline V CDR1 and CDR2: MNHEY, SVGAGI. V gave up 4 bases and J gave up 0 bases, with 12 bases separating them. The CDR3 reads CASSSRQTVNTEAFF. The CDR3 coding sequence is TGTGCCAGCAGTTCCCGGCAGACAGTGAACACTGAAGCTTTCTTT.

DNA for the CDR3: TGTGCCATCAGGACAGGGCGGACTGAAGCTTTCTTT. It is translated as CAIRTGRTEAFF. The chain employs TRBV10-3 and TRBJ1-1; 7 nucleotides agree with TRBD1. V lost 6 bases to trimming and J lost 5 bases; unmatched junction nucleotides: 3. CDR1 is ENHRY and CDR2 is SYGVKD in the germline V gene. The CDR3 has 12 amino acids.

There are a few counts of this clone. The CDR3 reads CASSGGSLSGNTIYF. CDR3 coding DNA: TGCGCCAGCAGTGGTGGCAGTCTCTCTGGAAACACCATATATTTT. The genes are TRBV10-1 and TRBJ1-3; unclear D gene. The ends were cut back, 4 bases at V and 0 bases at J, with 10 bases in the middle. This CDR3 comprises 15 residues. Germline CDR1 and CDR2: WNHNN and SYGVQD (reference sequence).

The chain has TRBV23-1 and TRBJ2-3, with TRBD2 matching 7 bases. TRBV23-1 is annotated as an ORF whose role is uncertain. V lost 0 bases and J lost 0; bases outside the gene matches: 3. CDR3 length equals 16 residues. The DNA of the CDR3 is TGCGCCAGCAGTCAATCGGGGGGGGGTAGCACAGATACGCAGTATTTT. Amino acids: CASSQSGGGSTDTQYF.

The V gene is TRBV5-6, the J gene TRBJ2-3; 9 bases agree with TRBD2. Germline CDR1 is SGHDT and CDR2 is YYEEEE. Losses at the gene ends were 2 bases for V and 2 bases for J; bases not matched to a gene: 6. This CDR3 contains 16 residues. CDR3 region: CASSFARGGLTDTQYF. DNA for the CDR3: TGTGCCAGCAGCTTCGCGCGGGGGGGCCTCACAGATACGCAGTATTTT. The full variable domain, with the rest looked up from reference TRBV5-6 and TRBJ2-3, is DAGVTQSPTHLIKTRGQQVTLRCSPKSGHDTVSWYQQALGQGPQFIFQYYEEEERQRGNFPDRFSGHQFPNYSSELNVNALLLGDSALYLCASSFARGGLTDTQYFGPGTRLTVL.

V and J are TRBV5-4 and TRBJ1-6; perhaps TRBD1 as D (5 bases). Trimming took 2 bases from V and 10 from J, leaving 13 bases between them. The CDR3 runs 14 residues. Germline assignment: CDR1 SGHNT and CDR2 YYREEE (reference sequence). The chain's CDR3 is CASSFNRGGSPLHF. As DNA, the CDR3 is TGTGCCAGCAGCTTTAATAGGGGTGGATCACCCCTCCACTTT.

V is TRBV27 and J is TRBJ1-5; D gene ambiguous. Trimming stripped 5 bases from V and 5 bases from J, with 13 bases between. The CDR3 consists of 14 residues. CDR1 is MNHEY and CDR2 is SMNVEV in the germline V gene (reference sequence). The CDR3 DNA reads as TGTGCCAGCAGTGTCGGCGGGCCTTATCAGCCCCAGCATTTT. Translated, it gives CASSVGGPYQPQHF.

This clone has just one count. This chain joins TRBV28 and TRBJ2-3; weak D call: TRBD1 (5 bases). V shed 2 bases and J shed 3 bases, with 21 bases lying between them. The CDR3 consists of 18 residues. Germline CDR1 reads MDHEN; CDR2 reads SYDVKM. The CDR3 coding sequence is TGTGCCAGCAGTTTAATCCGCCCGCGCAGGGTAATGACAGATACGCAGTATTTT. It is translated as CASSLIRPRRVMTDTQYF.

The chain carries TRBV30 and TRBJ1-2, with TRBD1 matching over 7 bases. CDR1 is GTSNPN, CDR2 SVGIG, per germline (reference sequence). The CDR3 totals 13 residues. Trimming cost V 3 bases and J 4 bases; bases outside gene matches: 5. The CDR3 sequence is CAWRFGDSYGYTF. In DNA form, the CDR3 reads TGTGCCTGGAGATTCGGGGACAGCTATGGCTACACCTTC.

V usage is TRBV5-1 and J usage is TRBJ2-5; no firm D call. The J call may be wrong; the DNA end is better matched by TRBJ2-7. The CDR3 has 14 residues. The germline gives CDR1 SGHRS, CDR2 YFSETQ. The CDR3 spells CASSLLSQNYEQYF. The CDR3 DNA sequence: TGCGCCAGCAGCTTGTTATCACAAAACTACGAGCAGTACTTC.

This chain's CDR3 is CASSGGPAQETQYF. DNA for the CDR3: TGTGCCAGCAGTGGGGGGCCCGCACAAGAGACCCAGTACTTC. This chain connects TRBV2 to TRBJ2-5; TRBD1 is a possible D gene (6 bases). Trimming cost V 4 bases and J 2 bases, with 11 bases left between them. Per germline, CDR1 SNHLY and CDR2 FYNNEI. The CDR3 covers 14 residues.

The V and J genes are TRBV2 and TRBJ2-6; 9 bases are shared with TRBD2. Trimming took 5 bases from V and 0 from J; bases not matched to a gene: 8. Per germline, CDR1 SNHLY and CDR2 FYNNEI. The CDR3 is 18 amino acids. This CDR3 is CASSRRGGVSSGANVLTF. The DNA for the CDR3 is TGTGCCAGCAGTAGGCGGGGGGGAGTCAGCTCTGGGGCCAACGTCCTGACTTTC.

This clone was found once. The gene calls are TRBV7-8 and TRBJ1-4, with 7 bases fitting TRBD1. In germline, CDR1 is SGHVS, CDR2 FQNEAQ. J was trimmed by 8 bases and V by 4 bases; bases with no gene match: 4. There are 13 residues in the CDR3. Here the CDR3 DNA reads TGTGCCAGCAGCTCCGGGACAGACGAAAAACTGTTTTTT. Its translation is CASSSGTDEKLFF.

The V call is TRBV30, the J call TRBJ1-2; the D gene is possibly TRBD1 (6 bases). Trimming pared 5 bases from V and 2 bases from J, leaving 21 bases between. This CDR3 is built from 16 residues. Germline V lookup: CDR1 GTSNPN, CDR2 SVGIG (reference sequence). The CDR3 DNA reads as TGTGCCTGGGGACGAGTAGGTTGGGGGCGCAACTATGGCTACACCTTC. Translated: CAWGRVGWGRNYGYTF.

The chain employs TRBV9 and TRBJ2-7, with 8 bases identical to TRBD2. This CDR3 is 17 amino acids long. V lost 4 bases, J lost 2 bases, and 14 bases stayed unmatched. Germline V lookup: CDR1 SGDLS, CDR2 YYNGEE. CDR3 DNA: TGTGCCAGCAGCTACGGGACTAGGGCCGGCGCCCCCTACGAGCAGTACTTC. It yields the protein CASSYGTRAGAPYEQYF.

The chain carries TRBV5-1 and TRBJ2-1; 9 positions match TRBD2. The CDR3 contains 15 residues. J gave up 11 bases and V 0 bases, and 9 bases lay outside the gene matches. Germline loops: CDR1 SGHRS, CDR2 YFSETQ. The CDR3 here is CASSLEGRREGQQFF. CDR3 nucleotide sequence: TGCGCCAGCAGCTTGGAGGGTAGGCGGGAGGGCCAGCAGTTCTTC.

Written as DNA, the CDR3 is TGTGCCTGGAGTCTCGGCAGCGGCTATGGCTACACCTTC. Translating gives CAWSLGSGYGYTF. The rearrangement links TRBV30 to TRBJ1-2, with no clear D. The CDR3 spans 13 residues. Germline CDR1 reads GTSNPN; CDR2 reads SVGIG (reference sequence). Trimming cost V 2 bases and J 4 bases, with 11 bases left between them.

The table lists this clone with a few counts. The chain links TRBV9 to TRBJ1-2; D is undetermined. Germline CDR1 and CDR2: SGDLS and YYNGEE. This CDR3 has 12 residues. The V and J ends lost 3 bases and 5 bases respectively, with 8 bases between them. CDR3 sequence (DNA): TGTGCCAGCAGCGACAGAATTTATGGCTACACCTTC. Translation: CASSDRIYGYTF.

This chain links TRBV7-2 with TRBJ1-5; possible D gene TRBD1, 5 bases. Germline CDR1 and CDR2: SGHTA and FQGNSA. This CDR3 has 15 residues. Trimming took off 1 base at V and 7 bases at J, with 14 bases between the two ends. CDR3 in amino acids: CASSLVAGSGQPQHF. The CDR3 bases are TGTGCCAGCAGCTTAGTCGCAGGTTCAGGGCAGCCCCAGCATTTT.

This chain joins TRBV29-1 and TRBJ1-2, with D unclear. The V gene's germline CDR1 is SQVTM and CDR2 ANQGSEA. CDR3 length equals 11 residues. Trimming removed 3 bases from V and 5 bases from J, with 7 bases in between. Here the CDR3 reads CSVEEGYGYTF. In nucleotides, the CDR3 is TGCAGCGTTGAGGAGGGATATGGCTACACCTTC.

The chain couples TRBV12-5 to TRBJ2-3; D might be TRBD2 (5 bases). There are 15 residues in the CDR3. The germline V gene has CDR1 LGHNT and CDR2 FRNRAP. The V and J ends lost 2 bases and 2 bases respectively, with 11 bases between them. In DNA form, the CDR3 reads TGTGCTAGTGGTTTGAAAGGCGGACTCACAGATACGCAGTATTTT. Encoded protein: CASGLKGGLTDTQYF.

This chain uses TRBV7-2 with TRBJ2-1, with 11 nucleotides matching TRBD2. The CDR3 totals 16 residues. V dropped 4 bases and J dropped 4; count of bases not matched to a gene: 6. Germline CDR1 SGHTA, CDR2 FQGNSA. CDR3 nucleotides: TGTGCCAGCAGCTCCGGGGGACTAGCGGCATACAATGAGCAGTTCTTC. Encoded protein: CASSSGGLAAYNEQFF.

The rearrangement links TRBV11-2 to TRBJ2-7; perhaps TRBD1 as D (6 bases). Germline CDR1 SGHAT, CDR2 FQNNGV. V was clipped by 7 bases and J by 0 bases, with 16 bases between them. This CDR3 is built from 15 residues. The CDR3 sequence: CASNQRGSLSYEQYF. DNA for the CDR3: TGTGCCAGCAACCAGAGGGGGAGTCTCTCCTACGAGCAGTACTTC.

The chain has TRBV6-1 and TRBJ1-1, with a tentative D call TRBD1 (5 bases). Trimming pared 6 bases from V and 0 bases from J, leaving 11 bases between. CDR3 length equals 14 residues. Germline CDR1 MNHNS, CDR2 SASEGT. The CDR3 region is CASSYGGLNTEAFF. CDR3 in DNA: TGTGCCAGCAGCTACGGGGGATTGAACACTGAAGCTTTCTTT.